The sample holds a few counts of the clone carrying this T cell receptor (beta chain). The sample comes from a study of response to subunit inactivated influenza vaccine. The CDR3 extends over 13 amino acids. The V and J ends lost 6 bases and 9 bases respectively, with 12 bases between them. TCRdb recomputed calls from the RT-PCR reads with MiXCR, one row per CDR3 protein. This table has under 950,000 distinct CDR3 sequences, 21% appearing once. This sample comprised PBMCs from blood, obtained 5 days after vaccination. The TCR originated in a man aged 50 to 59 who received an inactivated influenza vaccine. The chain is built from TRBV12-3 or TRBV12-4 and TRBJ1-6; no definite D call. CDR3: CASRGLQSSPLHF. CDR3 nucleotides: TGTGCCAGCAGGGGGTTACAGAGTTCACCCCTCCACTTT.